These 25 T cell receptor beta chains were sequenced from one sample in a study of CD8+ T cells in alopecia areata. RNA extraction was followed by reverse transcription into cDNA, which acted as the sequencing template. The assay was immunoSEQ multiplex PCR, and TCRdb's table has in-frame clones only and misses some. The sample holds approximately 91,000 clones, around two fifths seen once. Sequenced sample: CD4+ T cells sorted from blood. The receptors were gathered from a human donor with alopecia areata.

This chain uses TRBV27 with TRBJ2-7; tentatively, D is TRBD1 (5 bases). Germline loops: CDR1 MNHEY, CDR2 SMNVEV (reference sequence). The CDR3 sequence is 14 residues long. Between the trimmed V and J ends, which lost 8 bases and 0 bases, there was a span of 14 bases. DNA of the CDR3: TGTGCCAGCTCCTCAGGGTTCCCCTCCTACGAGCAGTACTTC. This encodes CASSSGFPSYEQYF.

The chain combines TRBV5-1 with TRBJ2-1, with TRBD2 identical over 7 bases. The CDR3 contains 15 residues. Germline trimming cut 4 bases from V and 5 bases from J; bases unmatched to any gene: 9. The germline gives CDR1 SGHRS, CDR2 YFSETQ. The CDR3 DNA follows: TGCGCCAGCAGCCAAGAACTAGCGAACCACAATGAGCAGTTCTTC. Its protein is CASSQELANHNEQFF.

This clone occurred once. The chain joins TRBV29-1 to TRBJ1-6; unclear D gene. The germline gives CDR1 SQVTM, CDR2 ANQGSEA. This CDR3 has 15 amino acids. V gave up 5 bases and J gave up 0 bases, with 11 bases separating them. The CDR3 sequence is CSVSRLSSYNSPLHF. The CDR3 coding sequence is TGCAGCGTTTCCAGGTTAAGCTCCTATAATTCACCCCTCCACTTT.

This clone was found a few times. The rearrangement links TRBV7-2 to TRBJ2-5; D is possibly TRBD1 (6 bases). CDR3 size: 16 residues. The ends were cut back, 1 base at V and 1 base at J, with 13 bases in the middle. Germline V gene lookup returns CDR1 SGHTA and CDR2 FQGNSA. CDR3 residues: CASSLGFRGGQETQYF. The CDR3 nucleotides are TGTGCCAGCAGCTTAGGATTCAGGGGCGGCCAAGAGACCCAGTACTTC.

The chain employs TRBV2 and TRBJ2-5; D not resolved. The V and J ends lost 6 bases and 2 bases respectively, with 16 bases between them. Germline CDR1 reads SNHLY; CDR2 reads FYNNEI. The CDR3 loop spans 15 amino acids. This CDR3 is CASRYRLHSQETQYF. The CDR3 coding sequence is TGTGCCAGCAGGTATCGGCTGCACTCGCAAGAGACCCAGTACTTC.

In this sample, this clone turned up a few times. The chain combines TRBV10-3 with TRBJ1-2; D possibly corresponds to TRBD1 (5 bases). V dropped 4 bases and J dropped 6 bases, with 15 bases sitting between them. The CDR3 length is 14 residues. Germline-derived CDR1 and CDR2 are ENHRY and SYGVKD. The CDR3 DNA reads TGTGCCATCAGTGTAACCGGGACGGAGGATGGCTACACCTTC. Translating it yields CAISVTGTEDGYTF.

The rearrangement joins TRBV29-1 to TRBJ1-1; no clear D gene. Between the trimmed V and J ends, which lost 4 bases and 3 bases, there was a span of 6 bases. Germline values: CDR1 SQVTM, CDR2 ANQGSEA. CDR3 length: 11 residues. The CDR3 DNA reads TGCAGCGTTGTCATGTACACTGAAGCTTTCTTT. Residues: CSVVMYTEAFF.

The rearrangement uses TRBV30 and TRBJ2-4; D is unclear. The CDR3 runs 17 residues. Germline V gives CDR1 GTSNPN, CDR2 SVGIG (reference sequence). V shed 5 bases and J shed 0 bases, with 20 bases lying between them. The DNA for the CDR3 is TGTGCCTGGGCTCGGACGGCGGTGGGTACAGCCAAAAACATTCAGTACTTC. Protein: CAWARTAVGTAKNIQYF. Full variable domain (rest looked up from reference TRBV30 and TRBJ2-4): SQTIHQWPATLVQPVGSPLSLECTVEGTSNPNLYWYRQAAGRGLQLLFYSVGIGQISSEVPQNLSASRPQDRQFILSSKKLLLSDSGFYLCAWARTAVGTAKNIQYFGAGTRLSVL.

The chain has TRBV5-1 and TRBJ2-5; TRBD2 aligns across 14 bases. The ends lost 4 bases at V and 5 bases at J; junction bases unmatched: 10. Germline V gene lookup returns CDR1 SGHRS and CDR2 YFSETQ. CDR3 length equals 17 residues. The CDR3: CASSGRGLAGVKETQYF. For the CDR3, the DNA is TGCGCCAGCAGCGGCCGGGGACTAGCGGGGGTTAAGGAGACCCAGTACTTC.

The chain couples TRBV2 to TRBJ2-5, with D perhaps matching TRBD2 (5 bases). Germline V gene data show CDR1 as SNHLY and CDR2 as FYNNEI. The V end lost 11 bases, the J end lost 9 bases, and 7 bases lay between the germline ends. This CDR3 has 8 residues. CDR3 bases: TGTGCCGCCGGGGCCCAGTACTTC. Translation gives CAAGAQYF.

The chain links TRBV28 to TRBJ2-3; the D gene is possibly TRBD2 (5 bases). V was pared by 4 bases and J by 4 bases, with 6 bases between. This CDR3 region has 12 residues. Germline CDR1 is MDHEN and CDR2 is SYDVKM. The CDR3 nucleotides read TGTGCCAGCAGTTCCGGGGCAGATACGCAGTATTTT. This sequence encodes CASSSGADTQYF.

The chain links TRBV7-2 to TRBJ2-5; D is perhaps TRBD2 (6 bases). Germline values: CDR1 SGHTA, CDR2 FQGNSA. V was shortened by 9 bases and J by 1 base, with 12 bases between the two germline ends. This CDR3 contains 13 residues. The CDR3, as DNA: TGTGCCAGTCAACGGGGGACCCAAGAGACCCAGTACTTC. Encoded protein: CASQRGTQETQYF.

As regards this clone: Sequence at one end of the junction differs from germline and may be a read error. The chain uses TRBV29-1 and TRBJ1-5; possible D gene TRBD1, 5 bases. The CDR3 is made up of 16 amino acids. CDR1 and CDR2 from the germline V gene are SQVTM and ANQGSEA. CDR3 in DNA: TGCAGCGTTAAAGAAGGGGCGAATACCCACAATCAGCCCCAGCATTTT. Translating it yields CSVKEGANTHNQPQHF.

The chain employs TRBV30 and TRBJ2-5, with TRBD1 matching 7 bases. Germline CDR1 reads GTSNPN; CDR2 reads SVGIG (reference sequence). The CDR3 contains 12 residues. V was pared by 6 bases and J by 1 base, with 2 bases of the junction left unmatched. CDR3: CACRQGQETQYF. The CDR3 nucleotides read TGTGCCTGCCGACAGGGCCAAGAGACCCAGTACTTC. Supplemented by reference TRBV30 and TRBJ2-5, the full variable domain reads SQTIHQWPATLVQPVGSPLSLECTVEGTSNPNLYWYRQAAGRGLQLLFYSVGIGQISSEVPQNLSASRPQDRQFILSSKKLLLSDSGFYLCACRQGQETQYFGPGTRLLVL.

CDR3 amino acids: CAWSPGLPQPQHF. CDR3 sequence (DNA): TGTGCCTGGAGTCCAGGGCTCCCACAGCCCCAGCATTTT. The chain couples TRBV30 to TRBJ1-5; a possible D gene is TRBD1 (5 bases). The CDR3 spans 13 residues. Trimming removed 2 bases at V and 7 bases at J, with 12 bases between. CDR1 is GTSNPN and CDR2 is SVGIG in the germline V gene (reference sequence). Complete variable domain (other parts from reference TRBV30 and TRBJ1-5): SQTIHQWPATLVQPVGSPLSLECTVEGTSNPNLYWYRQAAGRGLQLLFYSVGIGQISSEVPQNLSASRPQDRQFILSSKKLLLSDSGFYLCAWSPGLPQPQHFGDGTRLSIL.

The gene calls are TRBV5-1 and TRBJ2-1; a weak D match, TRBD2 (5 bases). Germline values: CDR1 SGHRS, CDR2 YFSETQ. Trimming shortened V by 5 bases and J by 9 bases, and 15 bases separated the two germline ends. This CDR3 is built from 13 residues. CDR3 nucleotides: TGCGCCAGCAGGAGCGACACTGAGGGTGAGCAGTTCTTC. Its translation is CASRSDTEGEQFF.

In nucleotides, the CDR3 is TGTGCCAGCAGCTTGGGTATCGTTTTCCTACGGGACAGGAACAATGGCTACACCTTC. Its translation: CASSLGIVFLRDRNNGYTF. The chain joins TRBV7-8 to TRBJ1-2; TRBD1 matches 8 bases. Trimming at V came to 3 bases and at J to 6 bases, leaving 21 bases not matched to a gene. Germline V lookup: CDR1 SGHVS, CDR2 FQNEAQ. The CDR3 sequence is 19 residues long.

J is TRBJ2-7 and V is TRBV29-1; 7 bases fit TRBD1. V shed 6 bases, J shed 3 bases, and the junction held 11 bases outside the gene matches. Germline V gives CDR1 SQVTM, CDR2 ANQGSEA. CDR3 size: 14 residues. The CDR3 spells CSVIPGQLVYEQYF. CDR3 in DNA: TGCAGCGTGATACCGGGACAGCTAGTCTACGAGCAGTACTTC.

V is TRBV5-1 and J is TRBJ1-6; weak D call: TRBD1 (5 bases). Germline V gene data show CDR1 as SGHRS and CDR2 as YFSETQ. The ends were cut back, 1 base at V and 10 bases at J, with 15 bases in the middle. The length of the CDR3 is 15 residues. Here the CDR3 DNA reads TGCGCCAGCAGCTTGCGTACCAGAAAGGGGTCACCCCTCCACTTT. Its translation is CASSLRTRKGSPLHF. The complete variable domain, with remaining parts taken from reference TRBV5-1 and TRBJ1-6, reads KAGVTQTPRYLIKTRGQQVTLSCSPISGHRSVSWYQQTPGQGLQFLFEYFSETQRNKGNFPGRFSGRQFSNSRSEMNVSTLELGDSALYLCASSLRTRKGSPLHFGNGTRLTVT.

This clone showed up just a few times. The chain recombines TRBV29-1 with TRBJ2-7; maybe TRBD2 (5 bases). Germline V gives CDR1 SQVTM, CDR2 ANQGSEA. The ends were cut back, 6 bases at V and 7 bases at J, with 16 bases in the middle. CDR3 length: 12 residues. Here the CDR3 reads CSVAAPSGEQYF. CDR3 sequence (DNA): TGCAGCGTGGCGGCACCCTCGGGGGAGCAGTACTTC.

The chain recombines TRBV29-1 with TRBJ2-6; D call uncertain. Trimming stripped 1 base from V and 3 bases from J, with 16 bases between. Germline lookup yields CDR1 SQVTM and CDR2 ANQGSEA. The CDR3 runs to 17 residues. DNA for the CDR3: TGCAGCGTTGAAGGGGGTAGCCCCACTGGTGGGGCCAACGTCCTGACTTTC. Residues: CSVEGGSPTGGANVLTF.

This clone was seen only a few times. The chain combines TRBV29-1 with TRBJ2-5; 12 bases line up with TRBD2. The germline V gene has CDR1 SQVTM and CDR2 ANQGSEA. The CDR3 spans 13 residues. The V and J ends lost 5 bases and 5 bases, in that order; junction bases with no gene match: 3. This CDR3 reads CSVPTSGGETQYF. The CDR3 DNA sequence: TGCAGCGTTCCAACTAGCGGGGGGGAGACCCAGTACTTC.

This clone has a handful of counts. The chain joins TRBV30 to TRBJ2-3; TRBD1 or TRBD2 may be the D gene (6 bases each). Trimming stripped 8 bases from V and 0 bases from J, with 18 bases between. Germline CDR1 GTSNPN, CDR2 SVGIG (reference sequence). The length of the CDR3 is 15 residues. The DNA of the CDR3 is TGTGCCGGCACCGGGGGCCTGAGTAGCACAGATACGCAGTATTTT. Amino acid sequence: CAGTGGLSSTDTQYF.

The J gene is TRBJ2-1, the V gene TRBV27, with D tentatively TRBD1 or TRBD2 (7 bases each). The CDR3 has 13 amino acids. Germline CDR1 reads MNHEY; CDR2 reads SMNVEV (reference sequence). Trimming removed 5 bases at V and 9 bases at J, with 14 bases between. Written as DNA, the CDR3 is TGTGCCAGCAGTATACAGGGGAGGGGTGAGCAGTTCTTC. Its translation is CASSIQGRGEQFF.

The V gene is TRBV28, the J gene TRBJ1-1; the D is unclear. V was shortened by 3 bases and J by 4 bases, with 6 bases between the two germline ends. Germline loops: CDR1 MDHEN, CDR2 SYDVKM. This CDR3 comprises 12 residues. CDR3 in amino acids: CASSFGSTEAFF. The CDR3 DNA follows: TGTGCCAGCAGTTTCGGCAGCACTGAAGCTTTCTTT.